Listed below are T cell receptor beta chains from one sample, sequenced in a study of cytomegalovirus exposure and HLA in healthy donors. Profiled with immunoSEQ multiplex PCR; TCRdb holds only in-frame clones, not every one. Of 95,000 to 100,000 clones in the sample, approximately 71% were seen once. Sequencing was done on a sample of PBMCs. The receptors were sampled from a female donor in good health and CMV-seronegative. CDR3s include the opening cysteine and the closing phenylalanine or tryptophan. The D gene is left open where the match is weak. The size field is filled for only some rows; it gives once, few, many or a size class.

v_call: TRBV9; d_call: -; clone_size: -; j_call: TRBJ2-2; cdr3_aa: CASSLGLTGELFF; cdr3_nt: TGTGCCAGCAGCCTCGGACTCACCGGGGAGCTGTTTTTT
v_call: TRBV10-3; d_call: TRBD1; clone_size: -; j_call: TRBJ1-1; cdr3_aa: CAISEAQGTDTEAFF; cdr3_nt: TGTGCCATCAGTGAAGCACAGGGGACTGACACTGAAGCTTTCTTT
v_call: TRBV5-1; d_call: TRBD1; clone_size: -; j_call: TRBJ2-7; cdr3_aa: CASSPGGSAPIEQYF; cdr3_nt: TGCGCCAGCAGCCCAGGGGGCTCGGCCCCTATCGAGCAGTACTTC
v_call: TRBV7-6; d_call: TRBD1; clone_size: -; j_call: TRBJ2-7; cdr3_aa: CASSTGTGGYEQYF; cdr3_nt: TGTGCCAGCAGCACGGGGACAGGGGGCTACGAGCAGTACTTC
v_call: TRBV5-1; d_call: -; clone_size: -; j_call: TRBJ2-1; cdr3_aa: CASNWRASYNEQFF; cdr3_nt: TGCGCCAGCAACTGGAGGGCCTCCTACAATGAGCAGTTCTTC
v_call: TRBV7-9; d_call: TRBD2; clone_size: -; j_call: TRBJ2-7; cdr3_aa: CASSSGFSTSPRTHF; cdr3_nt: TGTGCCAGCAGCTCCGGTTTTTCGACTAGCCCTAGAACCCACTTC
v_call: TRBV27; d_call: TRBD2; clone_size: -; j_call: TRBJ2-7; cdr3_aa: CASSYLGTSGRTEQYF; cdr3_nt: TGTGCCAGCAGTTATCTCGGGACTAGCGGGAGGACCGAGCAGTACTTC
v_call: TRBV13; d_call: TRBD2; clone_size: -; j_call: TRBJ2-2; cdr3_aa: CASSSVAGRAGTGELFF; cdr3_nt: TGTGCCAGCAGCTCTGTAGCGGGAAGAGCGGGGACCGGGGAGCTGTTTTTT
v_call: TRBV11-2; d_call: -; clone_size: -; j_call: TRBJ2-7; cdr3_aa: CASSPWTKYYEQYF; cdr3_nt: TGTGCCAGCAGCCCATGGACAAAATACTACGAGCAGTACTTC
v_call: TRBV7-2; d_call: -; clone_size: -; j_call: TRBJ1-4; cdr3_aa: CASSLNSFEKLFF; cdr3_nt: TGTGCCAGCAGCTTAAACAGCTTTGAAAAACTGTTTTTT
v_call: TRBV29-1; d_call: TRBD2; clone_size: -; j_call: TRBJ2-1; cdr3_aa: CSVRGGGGGNEQFF; cdr3_nt: TGCAGCGTTAGAGGGGGTGGCGGGGGGAATGAGCAGTTCTTC
v_call: TRBV27; d_call: -; clone_size: few; j_call: TRBJ2-7; cdr3_aa: CASQRGTYEQYF; cdr3_nt: TGTGCCAGTCAGCGTGGTACCTACGAGCAGTACTTC
v_call: TRBV7-8; d_call: -; clone_size: -; j_call: TRBJ1-5; cdr3_aa: CASSNKWGRVDQPQHF; cdr3_nt: TGTGCCAGCAGCAACAAGTGGGGCAGGGTTGATCAGCCCCAGCATTTT
v_call: TRBV14; d_call: -; clone_size: -; j_call: TRBJ2-3; cdr3_aa: CASSQTRVTDTQYF; cdr3_nt: TGTGCCAGCAGCCAAACCAGGGTCACAGATACGCAGTATTTT
v_call: TRBV7-9; d_call: -; clone_size: -; j_call: TRBJ2-1; cdr3_aa: CASSSYGTAYNEQFF; cdr3_nt: TGTGCCAGCAGCTCTTATGGGACTGCGTACAATGAGCAGTTCTTC
v_call: TRBV6-5; d_call: -; clone_size: once; j_call: TRBJ1-3; cdr3_aa: CASSYSTGYSGNTIYF; cdr3_nt: TGTGCCAGCAGTTACTCGACCGGGTACTCTGGAAACACCATATATTTT
v_call: TRBV7-9; d_call: TRBD2; clone_size: -; j_call: TRBJ2-1; cdr3_aa: CASPGTSGRALNEQFF; cdr3_nt: TGTGCCAGTCCCGGGACTAGCGGGAGGGCTCTCAATGAGCAGTTCTTC
v_call: TRBV10-1; d_call: -; clone_size: -; j_call: TRBJ1-3; cdr3_aa: CASSENTAGNTIYF; cdr3_nt: TGCGCCAGCAGTGAAAATACGGCTGGAAACACCATATATTTT
v_call: TRBV28; d_call: -; clone_size: -; j_call: TRBJ1-1; cdr3_aa: CASSLRGSTGLAFF; cdr3_nt: TGTGCCAGCAGTTTAAGGGGATCTACAGGGTTAGCTTTCTTT
v_call: TRBV7-2; d_call: TRBD2; clone_size: once; j_call: TRBJ2-4; cdr3_aa: CASSVTSGRGSNIQYF; cdr3_nt: TGTGCCAGCAGCGTCACTAGCGGGAGGGGTTCGAACATTCAGTACTTC
v_call: TRBV27; d_call: -; clone_size: -; j_call: TRBJ2-7; cdr3_aa: CASSPGRYREQYF; cdr3_nt: TGTGCCAGCAGTCCAGGCCGATATAGAGAGCAGTACTTC
v_call: TRBV23-1; d_call: -; clone_size: -; j_call: TRBJ2-3; cdr3_aa: CASSQSTWLRADTQYF; cdr3_nt: TGCGCCAGCAGTCAATCCACGTGGCTCCGGGCAGATACGCAGTATTTT
v_call: TRBV11-2; d_call: TRBD1; clone_size: -; j_call: TRBJ2-1; cdr3_aa: CASSSRGRGSNEQFF; cdr3_nt: TGTGCCAGCAGCTCCAGGGGGCGCGGGTCCAATGAGCAGTTCTTC
v_call: TRBV19; d_call: TRBD1; clone_size: -; j_call: TRBJ1-5; cdr3_aa: CASSISRGQGVVGPQHF; cdr3_nt: TGTGCCAGTAGTATCTCGAGGGGGCAGGGCGTAGTTGGGCCCCAGCATTTT
v_call: TRBV9; d_call: TRBD1; clone_size: few; j_call: TRBJ2-5; cdr3_aa: CASSLQGGWETQYF; cdr3_nt: TGTGCCAGCAGCCTCCAAGGGGGCTGGGAGACCCAGTACTTC
v_call: TRBV7-9; d_call: -; clone_size: -; j_call: TRBJ1-1; cdr3_aa: CASSPSGGTEAFF; cdr3_nt: TGTGCCAGCAGTCCCTCGGGGGGCACTGAAGCTTTCTTT
v_call: TRBV19; d_call: -; clone_size: -; j_call: TRBJ2-3; cdr3_aa: CASRRQAPDTQYF; cdr3_nt: TGTGCCAGTAGACGACAGGCTCCTGACACGCAGTATTTT
v_call: TRBV19; d_call: TRBD2; clone_size: -; j_call: TRBJ2-3; cdr3_aa: CASRGLAGGPTDTQYF; cdr3_nt: TGTGCCAGTAGGGGACTAGCGGGAGGGCCGACAGATACGCAGTATTTT
v_call: TRBV10-2; d_call: TRBD2; clone_size: -; j_call: TRBJ2-5; cdr3_aa: CASTKGGSGGAHAHF; cdr3_nt: TGCGCCAGCACCAAGGGTGGGAGCGGGGGGGCCCATGCCCACTTC
v_call: TRBV30; d_call: -; clone_size: -; j_call: TRBJ2-4; cdr3_aa: CAWSVSRLGQGGGKNIQYF; cdr3_nt: TGTGCCTGGAGTGTATCGAGATTGGGGCAGGGAGGGGGCAAAAACATTCAGTACTTC
v_call: TRBV7-2; d_call: -; clone_size: -; j_call: TRBJ1-2; cdr3_aa: CASSIGQIFYGYTF; cdr3_nt: TGTGCCAGCAGCATCGGACAGATTTTCTATGGCTACACCTTC
v_call: TRBV28; d_call: -; clone_size: -; j_call: TRBJ1-3; cdr3_aa: CASSLSGWLDTIYF; cdr3_nt: TGTGCCAGCAGTTTATCAGGGTGGCTAGACACCATATATTTT
v_call: TRBV27; d_call: TRBD1; clone_size: once; j_call: TRBJ2-2; cdr3_aa: CASSFGTGITGELFF; cdr3_nt: TGTGCCAGCAGTTTTGGGACAGGGATAACCGGGGAGCTGTTTTTT
v_call: TRBV9; d_call: -; clone_size: -; j_call: TRBJ2-4; cdr3_aa: CASSVGGGAVQYF; cdr3_nt: TGTGCCAGCAGCGTAGGAGGGGGGGCGGTACAGTACTTC
v_call: TRBV7-2; d_call: -; clone_size: -; j_call: TRBJ2-7; cdr3_aa: CASSLEQSYEQYF; cdr3_nt: TGTGCCAGCAGCTTAGAACAGTCCTACGAGCAGTACTTC
v_call: TRBV21-1; d_call: -; clone_size: -; j_call: TRBJ1-2; cdr3_aa: CASSIGQGGQSVDGYTF; cdr3_nt: TGTGCCAGCAGCATAGGACAGGGGGGGCAGTCTGTGGATGGCTACACCTTC
v_call: TRBV10-2; d_call: -; clone_size: -; j_call: TRBJ2-2; cdr3_aa: CASSESTPPGELFF; cdr3_nt: TGCGCCAGCAGTGAGTCGACTCCCCCCGGGGAGCTGTTTTTT
v_call: TRBV7-2; d_call: TRBD2; clone_size: -; j_call: TRBJ2-3; cdr3_aa: CASSLALRREGLADTQYF; cdr3_nt: TGTGCCAGCAGCTTAGCCCTTAGGCGGGAGGGCCTGGCAGATACGCAGTATTTT
v_call: TRBV5-4; d_call: -; clone_size: -; j_call: TRBJ2-7; cdr3_aa: CASSLLGGSTYEQYF; cdr3_nt: TGTGCCAGCAGCTTGTTGGGGGGTTCTACCTACGAGCAGTACTTC
v_call: TRBV4-2; d_call: -; clone_size: -; j_call: TRBJ1-1; cdr3_aa: CASTTLQGRNTEAFF; cdr3_nt: TGTGCCAGTACTACTTTACAGGGTAGGAACACTGAAGCTTTCTTT
v_call: TRBV7-9; d_call: TRBD2; clone_size: -; j_call: TRBJ2-2; cdr3_aa: CASSLASQASGTGELFF; cdr3_nt: TGTGCCAGCAGCTTAGCGTCCCAGGCTAGCGGGACAGGGGAGCTGTTTTTT